This TCR beta chain was captured in a study of cytomegalovirus exposure and HLA in healthy donors. Concerning this clone itself: The antigen is not known.

Study-level findings and limits: According to reports, the classifier identified cytomegalovirus status with high specificity and sensitivity. The study carried out a later analysis of TCR beta sequences. It associated approximately 17,000 of them with specific HLA alleles at a false discovery rate of 0.05.

With 60 Vbeta and 13 Jbeta primers, the PCR was carried out. Profiling relied on immunoSEQ multiplex PCR, and the TCRdb table lists in-frame clones only, not all of them. The sample includes about 170,000 clones, roughly 83% of them seen just once. In germline, CDR1 is MDHEN, CDR2 SYDVKM. CDR3 length: 12 residues. V lost 7 bases and J lost 7, with 10 bases in between. Input material: PBMCs. The clonotype was recovered from a boy under 10 years old in good health and CMV-seronegative. The chain is built from TRBV28 and TRBJ1-4; D is ambiguous. In DNA form, the CDR3 reads TGTGCCAGCACCTACCCCGGTGAAAAACTGTTTTTT. Amino acid sequence: CASTYPGEKLFF. The variable domain in full, completed from reference TRBV28 and TRBJ1-4, reads DVKVTQSSRYLVKRTGEKVFLECVQDMDHENMFWYRQDPGLGLRLIYFSYDVKMKEKGDIPEGYSVSREKKERFSLILESASTNQTSMYLCASTYPGEKLFFGSGTQLSVL.